The clone carrying this T cell receptor (beta chain) showed up just once. Sequenced by immunoSEQ multiplex PCR; TCRdb stores in-frame clones only, minus some. The sample contains about 81,000 clones, about 88% of which appear only once. The CDR3 is made up of 15 amino acids. The junction had 6 bases not matched to a gene; V was cut back by 5 bases and J by 4 bases. Germline V CDR1 and CDR2: SEHNR, FQNEAQ (reference sequence). The record originates from a study of blood T cell repertoires in COVID-19. Study summary: COVID-19 samples, acute and convalescent, were from the United States, Italy and Spain.

The J gene is TRBJ2-5, the V gene TRBV7-9, with TRBD2 matching over 11 bases. The sequenced sample was peripheral blood. The clonotype originates from a woman older than 75 with active COVID-19. DNA for the CDR3: TGTGCCAGCAGCCTAACTAGCGGGAGCCGAGAGACCCAGTACTTC. It encodes CASSLTSGSRETQYF.